Listed below are T cell receptor beta chains from one sample, sequenced in a study of a mutant IDH1 vaccine in newly diagnosed glioma. Libraries were prepared by immunoSEQ multiplex PCR; TCRdb keeps only in-frame clonotypes and omits some of them. The repertoire includes 60,000 to 65,000 clones, 84% of them detected once, and less than 4.5% sits in the top ten. No antigen has been assigned to these receptors. The source material was PBMCs, sampled from a glioma patient whose treatment included an IDH1 peptide vaccine. Receptors were obtained from a man aged 25 to 45 with glioma. The CDR3 runs from the conserved cysteine through the conserved F or W. D genes are given only for firm matches. The size of a clone is reported for some rows only, either as once, few or many, or as a class for expanded clones.

.,TRBV6-4,TRBJ2-1,TRBD2,TGTGCCAGCAGTGACGGGAGCGGGGGGGCCGCTGAGCAGTTCTTC,CASSDGSGGAAEQFF
.,TRBV9,TRBJ2-1,TRBD2,TGTGCCAGCAGCGGTACCGCGTCGACTAGCGGGGCTTACAATGAGCAGTTCTTC,CASSGTASTSGAYNEQFF
once,TRBV7-9,TRBJ2-2,.,TGTGCCAGCAGCTTAGAACTGGCCCTTACCGGGGAGCTGTTTTTT,CASSLELALTGELFF
.,TRBV18,TRBJ1-6,.,TGTGCCAGCTCACCGGATAGCAGACTTTCACCCCTCCACTTT,CASSPDSRLSPLHF
.,TRBV19,TRBJ1-5,TRBD1,TGTGCCAGTAAGGGGACAGGGATGGGTTATCAGCCCCAGCATTTT,CASKGTGMGYQPQHF
.,TRBV2,TRBJ1-2,TRBD1,TGTGCCAGCAGGGGGACAGGGGGCGGCTACACCTTC,CASRGTGGGYTF
.,TRBV7-9,TRBJ1-2,TRBD1,TGTGCCAGCAGCTTCAGGGGGAGGGACACCTTC,CASSFRGRDTF
.,TRBV6-1,TRBJ2-1,TRBD1,TGTGCCAGCAGTGGGCAGGGGGCTCGTAGGAATGAGCAGTTCTTC,CASSGQGARRNEQFF
.,TRBV7-9,TRBJ2-2,.,TGTGCCAGCAGACGCGGGGCAGACAACACCGGGGAGCTGTTTTTT,CASRRGADNTGELFF
.,TRBV7-6,TRBJ2-3,.,TGTGCCAGCAGCTTAGGGGATTGGAGCACAGATACGCAGTATTTT,CASSLGDWSTDTQYF
few,TRBV5-1,TRBJ1-6,.,TGCGCCAGCAGCTTGTCCCCCTCTGACTCACCCCTCCACTTT,CASSLSPSDSPLHF
.,TRBV9,TRBJ2-3,.,TGTGCCAGCAGCGCGTCACAGGGAACATACACAGATACGCAGTATTTT,CASSASQGTYTDTQYF
.,TRBV20-1,TRBJ2-5,TRBD1,TGCAGTGCTGTGGGGACAGTCCAGTACTTC,CSAVGTVQYF
.,TRBV6-1,TRBJ2-7,.,TGTGCCAGCAGTGAAAACTCCTTTCAGGTTAACCTATCCTACGAGCAGTACTTC,CASSENSFQVNLSYEQYF
once,TRBV15,TRBJ2-3,TRBD2,TGTGCCACCAGCAGAGAGCGGGGGGGCCTAGATACGCAGTATTTT,CATSRERGGLDTQYF
.,TRBV6-5,TRBJ2-7,.,TGTGCCAGCAGTCGATACAGCTACGAGCAGTACTTC,CASSRYSYEQYF
.,TRBV6-6,TRBJ1-2,.,TGTGCCAGCACTCAGGTCACCGTCGGGGATAGCTATGGCTACACCTTC,CASTQVTVGDSYGYTF
.,TRBV6-1,TRBJ1-6,.,TGTGCCAGCAGTGAATCTACAGGGCGGAATTCACCCCTCCACTTT,CASSESTGRNSPLHF
few,TRBV28,TRBJ1-1,.,TGTGCCAGCAGTCGACAAGGGAACACTGAAGCTTTCTTT,CASSRQGNTEAFF